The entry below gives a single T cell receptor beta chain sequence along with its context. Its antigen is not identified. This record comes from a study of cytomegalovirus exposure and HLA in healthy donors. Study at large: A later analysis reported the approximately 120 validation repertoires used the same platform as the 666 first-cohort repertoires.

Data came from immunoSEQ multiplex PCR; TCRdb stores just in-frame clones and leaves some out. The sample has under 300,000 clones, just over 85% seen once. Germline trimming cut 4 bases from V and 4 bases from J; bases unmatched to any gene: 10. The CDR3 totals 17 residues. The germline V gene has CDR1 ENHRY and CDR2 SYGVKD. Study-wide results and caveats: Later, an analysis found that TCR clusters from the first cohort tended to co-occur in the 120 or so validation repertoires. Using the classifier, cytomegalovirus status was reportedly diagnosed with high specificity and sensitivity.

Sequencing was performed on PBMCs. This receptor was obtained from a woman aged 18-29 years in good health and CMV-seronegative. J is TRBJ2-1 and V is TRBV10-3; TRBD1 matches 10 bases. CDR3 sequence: CAISATGTGALYNEQFF. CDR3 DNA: TGTGCCATCAGTGCCACCGGGACAGGGGCGCTATACAATGAGCAGTTCTTC.